Presented here are 27 T cell receptor beta chains from one specimen sequenced in a study of CXCR3-negative and CXCR3-positive naive CD8 T cells. Preparation of TRB cDNA libraries relied on 5' RACE carrying UMI labels. TCRdb reprocessed the 5' RACE reads, keeping one entry per CDR3 protein, no DNA. This sample's table has tens of thousands of distinct CDR3 sequences. The material sequenced was memory CD8+ T cells from blood. These receptors were collected from a human donor in good health. Some clones in this sample may be carry-over from other donors' samples.

V usage is TRBV14 and J usage is TRBJ2-1; TCRdb calls TRBD2, which cannot be checked without DNA. CDR1 is SGHDN and CDR2 is FVKESK in the germline V gene. CDR3 size: 14 residues. The CDR3 is CASSPLAFYNEQFF.

V is TRBV27 and J is TRBJ2-1; TCRdb lists TRBD1, though no DNA is available to test this call. CDR1 and CDR2 from the germline V gene are MNHEY and SMNVEV (reference sequence). This CDR3 contains 13 residues. The CDR3 is CASMGGLGGEQFF.

According to its frequency, this clonotype is medium-sized. V and J are TRBV4-1 and TRBJ1-1; the D call from TCRdb, TRBD1, cannot be confirmed without DNA. Germline CDR1 reads MGHRA; CDR2 reads YSYEKL. The CDR3 is 16 residues long. CDR3 sequence reads: CASSHWTGPGYAEAFF.

The V and J genes are TRBV3-1 and TRBJ2-1; TCRdb selects TRBD2, and the lack of DNA leaves this call unchecked. Germline V gene lookup returns CDR1 LGHDT and CDR2 YNNKEL (reference sequence). The CDR3 spans 13 residues. The CDR3 sequence is CASSQEIASEQFF.

This sequence joins TRBV11-2 and TRBJ2-7; TCRdb calls TRBD2, which cannot be checked without DNA. The CDR3 spans 15 residues. The germline V gene encodes CDR1 SGHAT and CDR2 FQNNGV. CDR3 in amino acids: CASSYSGRSSYEQYF.

CDR3: CASSQTTVEETQYF. The V gene is TRBV7-7, the J gene TRBJ2-5; with no DNA, the TCRdb D assignment of TRBD1 cannot be verified. In germline, CDR1 is SSHAT, CDR2 FNYEAQ (reference sequence). CDR3 length equals 14 residues.

The chain combines TRBV9 with TRBJ2-2; no DNA is available, so the TRBD1 call from TCRdb remains unchecked. This CDR3 comprises 15 residues. Germline V lookup: CDR1 SGDLS, CDR2 YYNGEE. The CDR3 protein is CASSDQQGNTGELFF.

Here the CDR3 reads CASSISETGELFF. The rearrangement joins TRBV6-1 to TRBJ2-2. CDR1 MNHNS and CDR2 SASEGT come from the germline V gene. The CDR3 covers 13 residues.

The chain has TRBV27 and TRBJ2-2. CDR1 MNHEY and CDR2 SMNVEV come from the germline V gene (reference sequence). The CDR3 totals 12 residues. The chain's CDR3 is CASSLRTGELFF.

The chain carries TRBV7-9 and TRBJ2-5; TCRdb selects TRBD1, and the lack of DNA leaves this call unchecked. CDR3 size: 15 residues. The germline V gene has CDR1 SEHNR and CDR2 FQNEAQ (reference sequence). The CDR3 sequence: CASSSRQGLQETQYF.

The chain uses TRBV4-3 and TRBJ2-7. The CDR3 length is 13 residues. Germline V gene sequence: CDR1 LGHNA, CDR2 YSLEER. The CDR3 is CASSQESTYEQYF.

The rearrangement links TRBV29-1 to TRBJ2-2; absent DNA, TCRdb's TRBD2 call cannot be checked. Germline-derived CDR1 and CDR2 are SQVTM and ANQGSEA. The CDR3 loop spans 14 amino acids. The CDR3 loop is CSVAPGTRDGELFF.

The rearrangement links TRBV6-5 to TRBJ1-5; TCRdb returns TRBD1, unconfirmable since there is no DNA. This CDR3 has 15 residues. Germline V CDR1 and CDR2: MNHEY, SVGAGI. CDR3: CASAKGTGEAQPQHF.

This chain uses TRBV20-1 with TRBJ2-7; TCRdb designates TRBD1, a call that cannot be tested without DNA. The CDR3 length is 12 residues. Germline CDR1 is DFQATT and CDR2 is SNEGSKA (reference sequence). CDR3 amino acids: CSARPQGWEQYF.

The gene calls are TRBV5-1 and TRBJ2-1; absent DNA, TCRdb's TRBD1 call cannot be checked. Germline V gene data show CDR1 as SGHRS and CDR2 as YFSETQ. The CDR3 spans 15 residues. CDR3 protein: CASSLRGRSLDEQFF.

The chain combines TRBV6-4 with TRBJ2-1; TCRdb calls TRBD2, which cannot be checked without DNA. The CDR3 runs 13 residues. In germline, CDR1 is MRHNA, CDR2 SNTAGT. CDR3 protein: CASSRTSMNEQFF.

V gene TRBV6-2 or TRBV6-3 combines with J gene TRBJ2-7. Germline CDR1 is MNHEY and CDR2 is SVGEGT. The CDR3 sequence is 14 residues long. The CDR3 here is CASSVTESSYEQYF.

The chain employs TRBV6-2 or TRBV6-3 and TRBJ2-3; TCRdb's assignment of TRBD1 cannot be checked, as there is no DNA. CDR1 is MNHEY and CDR2 is SVGEGT in the germline V gene. The CDR3 extends over 14 amino acids. The CDR3 spells CASSPRGATDTQYF.

This chain connects TRBV29-1 to TRBJ2-7; without DNA, the TCRdb call of TRBD2 cannot be checked. The CDR3 has 13 amino acids. The germline gives CDR1 SQVTM, CDR2 ANQGSEA. CDR3 amino acids: CSVPLADNGEQYF.

This rearrangement joins TRBV25-1 to TRBJ2-5; the TRBD1 assignment by TCRdb is unverifiable without DNA. The CDR3 consists of 12 residues. The germline gives CDR1 MGHDK, CDR2 SYGVNS. The chain's CDR3 is CASRGGQETQYF.

V and J are TRBV6-4 and TRBJ2-3; the D call from TCRdb, TRBD1, cannot be confirmed without DNA. There are 14 residues in the CDR3. The germline CDR1 and CDR2 sequences are MRHNA and SNTAGT. Here the CDR3 reads CASSEGDSTDTQYF.

V is TRBV27 and J is TRBJ2-7; the TRBD2 assignment by TCRdb is unverifiable without DNA. Germline loops: CDR1 MNHEY, CDR2 SMNVEV (reference sequence). The CDR3 contains 16 residues. CDR3 loop: CASSLSYSGISYEQYF.

The V call is TRBV28, the J call TRBJ2-2; as DNA is missing, the TRBD1 call by TCRdb cannot be tested. Germline-derived CDR1 and CDR2 are MDHEN and SYDVKM. This CDR3 is 16 amino acids long. The CDR3 sequence: CASSPLDRPNTGELFF.

The chain uses TRBV27 and TRBJ2-2. This CDR3 comprises 13 residues. The germline V gene has CDR1 MNHEY and CDR2 SMNVEV (reference sequence). CDR3 sequence reads: CASSLLSAGELFF.

The chain uses TRBV4-3 and TRBJ2-7; TCRdb proposes TRBD1, but this gene call is untestable without DNA. CDR3 length: 15 amino acids. CDR1 is LGHNA and CDR2 is YSLEER in the germline V gene. The CDR3 loop is CASSQDRGDLGEQYF.

The chain uses TRBV5-5 and TRBJ1-2; TCRdb gives TRBD1 as the D gene, but with no DNA this cannot be confirmed. Germline-derived CDR1 and CDR2 are SGHKS and YYEKEE (reference sequence). CDR3 length: 17 residues. This CDR3 is CASSLGQGESVIYGYTF. The full variable domain, rest sourced from reference TRBV5-5 and TRBJ1-2, is DAGVTQSPTHLIKTRGQQVTLRCSPISGHKSVSWYQQVLGQGPQFIFQYYEKEERGRGNFPDRFSARQFPNYSSELNVNALLLGDSALYLCASSLGQGESVIYGYTFGSGTRLTVV.

The CDR3 spells CSVEGGGRNEQFF. The chain has TRBV29-1 and TRBJ2-1; TCRdb's D call, TRBD1, is unchecked because there is no DNA. The CDR3 sequence is 13 residues long. Germline CDR1 SQVTM, CDR2 ANQGSEA.